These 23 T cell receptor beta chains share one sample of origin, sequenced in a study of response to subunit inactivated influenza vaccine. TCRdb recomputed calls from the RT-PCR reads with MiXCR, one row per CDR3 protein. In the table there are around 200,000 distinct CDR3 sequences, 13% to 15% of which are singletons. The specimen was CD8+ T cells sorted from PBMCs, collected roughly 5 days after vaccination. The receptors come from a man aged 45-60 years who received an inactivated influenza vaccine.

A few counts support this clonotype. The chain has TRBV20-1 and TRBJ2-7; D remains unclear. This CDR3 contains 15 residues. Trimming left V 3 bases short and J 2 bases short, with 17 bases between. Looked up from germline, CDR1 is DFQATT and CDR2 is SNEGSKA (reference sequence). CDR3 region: CSASPVPTGTYEQYF. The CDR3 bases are TGCAGTGCTAGCCCAGTCCCGACTGGTACCTACGAGCAGTACTTC.

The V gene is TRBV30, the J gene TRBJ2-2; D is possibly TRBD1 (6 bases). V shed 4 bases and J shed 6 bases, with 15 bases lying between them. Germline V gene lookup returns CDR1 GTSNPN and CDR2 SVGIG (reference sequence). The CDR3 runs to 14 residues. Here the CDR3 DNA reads TGTGCCTGGATGGCAGGGGCTGGGGCCGGGGAGCTGTTTTTT. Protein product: CAWMAGAGAGELFF.

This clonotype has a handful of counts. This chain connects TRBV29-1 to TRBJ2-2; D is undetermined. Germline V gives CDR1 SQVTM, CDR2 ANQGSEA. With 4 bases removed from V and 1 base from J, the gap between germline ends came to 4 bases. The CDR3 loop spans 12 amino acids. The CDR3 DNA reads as TGCAGCGTTGTACAGAACACCGGGGAGCTGTTTTTT. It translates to CSVVQNTGELFF.

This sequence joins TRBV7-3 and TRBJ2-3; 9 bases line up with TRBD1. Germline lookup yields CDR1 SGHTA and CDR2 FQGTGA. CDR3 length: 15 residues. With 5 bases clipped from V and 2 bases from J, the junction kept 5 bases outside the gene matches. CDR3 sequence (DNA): TGTGCCAGCAGCCTCACAGGGGGCTACACAGATACGCAGTATTTT. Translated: CASSLTGGYTDTQYF.

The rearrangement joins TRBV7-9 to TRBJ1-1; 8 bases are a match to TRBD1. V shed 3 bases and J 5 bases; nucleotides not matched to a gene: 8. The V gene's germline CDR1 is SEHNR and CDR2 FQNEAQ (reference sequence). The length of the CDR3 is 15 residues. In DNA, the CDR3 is TGTGCCAGCAGCTTCAGGGGGCGGCAATGGACTGAAGCTTTCTTT. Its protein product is CASSFRGRQWTEAFF.

The CDR3 sequence: CASSVASGGPYKYEQYF. Here the CDR3 DNA reads TGTGCCAGCAGCGTAGCTTCAGGAGGTCCTTATAAGTACGAGCAGTACTTC. The chain has TRBV9 and TRBJ2-7; tentative D call: TRBD2 (5 bases). Germline-derived CDR1 and CDR2 are SGDLS and YYNGEE. The CDR3 spans 17 residues. V lost 0 bases and J lost 4, with 20 bases in between.

CDR3 in DNA: TGTGCCAGCTCACCCGGGACAGCGTACAATGAGCAGTTCTTC. Its protein is CASSPGTAYNEQFF. The chain is built from TRBV18 and TRBJ2-1, with TRBD1 identical over 7 bases. CDR1 and CDR2 (germline): KGHSH, LQKENI. The V segment lost 3 bases and the J segment 4 bases; nucleotides outside the gene matches: 3. The CDR3 consists of 14 residues.

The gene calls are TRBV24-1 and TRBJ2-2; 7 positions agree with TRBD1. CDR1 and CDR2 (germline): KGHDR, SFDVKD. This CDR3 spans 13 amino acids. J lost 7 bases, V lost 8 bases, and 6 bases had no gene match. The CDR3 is CATKGQTGGELFF. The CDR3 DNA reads TGTGCCACCAAGGGACAGACGGGCGGGGAGCTGTTTTTT.

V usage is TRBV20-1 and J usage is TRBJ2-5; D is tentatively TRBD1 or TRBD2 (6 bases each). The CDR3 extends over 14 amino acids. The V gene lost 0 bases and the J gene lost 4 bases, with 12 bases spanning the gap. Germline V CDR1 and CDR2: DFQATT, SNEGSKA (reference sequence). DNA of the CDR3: TGCAGTGCTAGAGATCAGAAGGGGGGAGAGACCCAGTACTTC. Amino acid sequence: CSARDQKGGETQYF.

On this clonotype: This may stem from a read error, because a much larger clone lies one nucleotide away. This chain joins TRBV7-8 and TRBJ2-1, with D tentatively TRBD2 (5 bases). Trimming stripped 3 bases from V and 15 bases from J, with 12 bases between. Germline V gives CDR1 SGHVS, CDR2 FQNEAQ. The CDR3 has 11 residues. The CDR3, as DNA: TGTGCCAGCAGCTTTGGGAGAGGCCCGTTCTTC. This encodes CASSFGRGPFF.

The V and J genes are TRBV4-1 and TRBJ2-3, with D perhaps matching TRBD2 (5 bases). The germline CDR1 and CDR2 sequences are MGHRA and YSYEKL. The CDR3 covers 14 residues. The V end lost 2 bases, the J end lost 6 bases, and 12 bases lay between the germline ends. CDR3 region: CASSQNGGEDTQYF. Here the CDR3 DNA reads TGCGCCAGCAGCCAAAACGGTGGGGAGGATACGCAGTATTTT.

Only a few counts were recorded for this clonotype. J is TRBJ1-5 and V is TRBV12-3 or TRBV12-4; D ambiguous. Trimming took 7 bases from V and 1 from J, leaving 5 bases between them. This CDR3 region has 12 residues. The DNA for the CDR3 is TGTGCCAGCAAAGGGAGCAATCAGCCCCAGCATTTT. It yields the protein CASKGSNQPQHF.

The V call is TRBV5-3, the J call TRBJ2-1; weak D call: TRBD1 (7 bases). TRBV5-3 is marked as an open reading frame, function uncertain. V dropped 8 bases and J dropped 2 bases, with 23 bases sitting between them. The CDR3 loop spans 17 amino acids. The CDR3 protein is CASKLGGGTGAYNEQFF. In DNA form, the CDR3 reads TGTGCCAGCAAGCTTGGAGGGGGAACAGGGGCCTACAATGAGCAGTTCTTC.

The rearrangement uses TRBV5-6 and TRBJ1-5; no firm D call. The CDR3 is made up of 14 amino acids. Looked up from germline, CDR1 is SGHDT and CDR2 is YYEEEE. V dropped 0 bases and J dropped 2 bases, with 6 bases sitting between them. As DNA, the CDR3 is TGTGCCAGCAGCTTGGGGTTTGGCAATCAGCCCCAGCATTTT. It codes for CASSLGFGNQPQHF.

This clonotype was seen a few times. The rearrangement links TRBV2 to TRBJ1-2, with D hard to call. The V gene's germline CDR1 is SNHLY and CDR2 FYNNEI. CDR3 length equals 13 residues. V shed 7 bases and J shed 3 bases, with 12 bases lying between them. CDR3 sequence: CASMERLDYGYTF. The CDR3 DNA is TGTGCCAGCATGGAACGCCTGGACTATGGCTACACCTTC.

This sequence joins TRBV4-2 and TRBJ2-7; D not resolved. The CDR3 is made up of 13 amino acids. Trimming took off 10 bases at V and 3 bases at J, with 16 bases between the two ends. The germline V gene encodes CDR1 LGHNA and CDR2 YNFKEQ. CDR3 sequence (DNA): TGTGCCATCAGACCCAGATTCCTCTACGAGCAGTACTTC. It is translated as CAIRPRFLYEQYF.

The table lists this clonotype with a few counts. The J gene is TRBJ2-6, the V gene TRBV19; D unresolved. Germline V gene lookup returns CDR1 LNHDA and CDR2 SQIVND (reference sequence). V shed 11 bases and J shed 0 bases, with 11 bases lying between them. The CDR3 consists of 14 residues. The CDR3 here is CASGAVSGANVLTF. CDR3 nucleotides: TGTGCCTCCGGAGCTGTCTCTGGGGCCAACGTCCTGACTTTC.

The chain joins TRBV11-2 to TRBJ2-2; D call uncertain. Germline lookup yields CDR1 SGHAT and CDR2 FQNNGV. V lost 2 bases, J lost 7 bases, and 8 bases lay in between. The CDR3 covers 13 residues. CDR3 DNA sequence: TGTGCCAGCAGCTTATTGTTTGGCGGGGAGCTGTTTTTT. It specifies CASSLLFGGELFF.

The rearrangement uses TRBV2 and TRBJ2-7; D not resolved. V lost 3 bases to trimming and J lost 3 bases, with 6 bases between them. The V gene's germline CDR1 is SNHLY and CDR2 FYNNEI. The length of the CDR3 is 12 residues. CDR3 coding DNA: TGTGCCAGCAGTGATTACGGCTACGAGCAGTACTTC. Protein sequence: CASSDYGYEQYF.

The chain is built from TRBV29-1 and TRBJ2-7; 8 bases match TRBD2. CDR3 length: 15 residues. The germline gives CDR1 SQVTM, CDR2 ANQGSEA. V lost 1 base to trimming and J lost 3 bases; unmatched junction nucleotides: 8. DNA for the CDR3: TGCAGCGTTGAAGTTAGCGGGGTTCTACGCTACGAGCAGTACTTC. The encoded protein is CSVEVSGVLRYEQYF.

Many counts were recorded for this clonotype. The CDR3, as DNA: TGTGCCAGCAGCGTAGAAAAGGGACCTCACTATGGCTACACCTTC. Its protein is CASSVEKGPHYGYTF. V is TRBV9 and J is TRBJ1-2; D is possibly TRBD1 (5 bases). The germline V gene encodes CDR1 SGDLS and CDR2 YYNGEE. The CDR3 has 15 amino acids. With 0 bases removed from V and 3 bases from J, the gap between germline ends came to 12 bases. The full variable domain, in which reference TRBV9 and TRBJ1-2 provide the parts outside the CDR3, is DSGVTQTPKHLITATGQRVTLRCSPRSGDLSVYWYQQSLDQGLQFLIQYYNGEERAKGNILERFSAQQFPDLHSELNLSSLELGDSALYFCASSVEKGPHYGYTFGSGTRLTVV.

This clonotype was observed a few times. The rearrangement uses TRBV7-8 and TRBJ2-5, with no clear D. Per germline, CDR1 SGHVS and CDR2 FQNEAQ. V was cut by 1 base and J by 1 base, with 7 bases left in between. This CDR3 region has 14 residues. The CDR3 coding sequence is TGTGCCAGCAGCTTAGTGGGCGGCCAAGAGACCCAGTACTTC. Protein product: CASSLVGGQETQYF.

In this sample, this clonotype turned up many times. CDR3 coding DNA: TGCAGCGCCACAGGGAACACCGGGGAGCTGTTTTTT. Amino acids: CSATGNTGELFF. The chain recombines TRBV29-1 with TRBJ2-2; perhaps TRBD1 as D (5 bases). V lost 7 bases and J 1 base, leaving 7 bases between the germline ends. This CDR3 is 12 amino acids long. CDR1 and CDR2 (germline): SQVTM, ANQGSEA.